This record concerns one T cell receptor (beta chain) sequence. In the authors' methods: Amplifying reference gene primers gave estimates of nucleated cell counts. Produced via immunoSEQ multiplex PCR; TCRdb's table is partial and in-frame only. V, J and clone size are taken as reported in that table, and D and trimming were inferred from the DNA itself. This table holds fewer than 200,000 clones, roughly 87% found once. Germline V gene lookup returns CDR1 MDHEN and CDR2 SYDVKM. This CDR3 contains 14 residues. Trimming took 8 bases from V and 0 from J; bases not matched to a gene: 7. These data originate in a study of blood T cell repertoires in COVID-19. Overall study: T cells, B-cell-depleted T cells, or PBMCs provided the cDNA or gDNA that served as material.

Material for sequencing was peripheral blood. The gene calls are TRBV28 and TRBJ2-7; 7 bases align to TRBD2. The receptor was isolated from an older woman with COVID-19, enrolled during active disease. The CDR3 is CASFRGGSSYEQYF. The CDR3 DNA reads TGTGCCAGCTTCCGGGGCGGGAGCTCCTACGAGCAGTACTTC. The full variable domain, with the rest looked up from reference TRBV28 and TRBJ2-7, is DVKVTQSSRYLVKRTGEKVFLECVQDMDHENMFWYRQDPGLGLRLIYFSYDVKMKEKGDIPEGYSVSREKKERFSLILESASTNQTSMYLCASFRGGSSYEQYFGPGTRLTVT.